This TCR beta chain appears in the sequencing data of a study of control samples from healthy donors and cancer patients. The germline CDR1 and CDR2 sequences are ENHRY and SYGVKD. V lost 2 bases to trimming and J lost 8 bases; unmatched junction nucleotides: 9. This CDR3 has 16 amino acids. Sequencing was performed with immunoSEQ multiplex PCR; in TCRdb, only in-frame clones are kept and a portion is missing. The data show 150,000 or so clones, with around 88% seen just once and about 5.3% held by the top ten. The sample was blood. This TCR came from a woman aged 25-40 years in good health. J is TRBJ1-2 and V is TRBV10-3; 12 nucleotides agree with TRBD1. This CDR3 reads CAISEGGGQGASGYTF. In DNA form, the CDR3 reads TGTGCCATCAGTGAGGGGGGGGGACAGGGGGCCAGCGGCTACACCTTC.